The next 20 T cell receptor beta chains were all read from a single sample in a study of T-cell reconstitution after alpha-beta-depleted transplantation in children. Unique molecular identifiers were used to barcode this TCRbeta library. TCRdb reprocessed the PCR reads via MiXCR and lists one record per CDR3 protein. The table has roughly 670,000 distinct CDR3 sequences, around 14% seen once. Sample: PBMCs, taken before TCRalphabeta/CD19-depleted stem cell transplant. The receptor source for this set is a girl between 2 and 10 years old with congenital amegakaryocytic thrombocytopenia, due to receive a stem cell transplant.

This clonotype was picked up a small number of times. This rearrangement joins TRBV15 to TRBJ2-7, with 9 positions matching TRBD1. With V trimmed by 4 bases and J by 2 bases, 3 bases remained unmatched. Germline values: CDR1 LNHNV, CDR2 YYDKDF (reference sequence). The CDR3 length is 14 residues. Here the CDR3 DNA reads TGTGCCACCAGCATAGGACAGGGGACCTACGAGCAGTACTTC. Amino acid sequence: CATSIGQGTYEQYF.

This clonotype was seen ten or more times. The V gene is TRBV7-2, the J gene TRBJ2-7; TRBD2 is a possible D gene (6 bases). There are 14 residues in the CDR3. Germline lookup yields CDR1 SGHTA and CDR2 FQGNSA. With 5 bases removed from V and 4 bases from J, the gap between germline ends came to 15 bases. CDR3 protein: CASSISGYLYEQYF. The CDR3 nucleotides are TGTGCCAGCAGCATTAGCGGCTACCTTTACGAGCAGTACTTC.

As concerns this clonotype: A much larger clone is a single base away; this may be a read error. This chain connects TRBV20-1 to TRBJ2-5; 9 nucleotides align to TRBD2. The ends lost 3 bases at V and 7 bases at J; junction bases unmatched: 12. The CDR3 totals 15 residues. CDR1 and CDR2 (germline): DFQATT, SNEGSKA (reference sequence). CDR3 sequence reads: CSASDQAGGFGTQYF. The CDR3 bases are TGCAGTGCTAGTGATCAAGCGGGAGGATTTGGGACCCAGTACTTC.

This clonotype was recorded many times. The gene calls are TRBV20-1 and TRBJ2-5, with TRBD1 as a possible D gene (5 bases). The CDR3 contains 13 residues. Germline V gene data show CDR1 as DFQATT and CDR2 as SNEGSKA (reference sequence). V was cut by 2 bases and J by 1 base, with 8 bases left in between. The DNA of the CDR3 is TGCAGTGCTAGAAGGGGCGGCCAAGAGACCCAGTACTTC. Amino acid sequence: CSARRGGQETQYF.

This clonotype was picked up a small number of times. V usage is TRBV14 and J usage is TRBJ2-3, with TRBD2 matching 7 bases. CDR3 length: 16 residues. Germline CDR1 SGHDN, CDR2 FVKESK. V shed 2 bases, J shed 4 bases, and the junction held 9 bases outside the gene matches. The CDR3: CASSQQGGSVADTQYF. The CDR3 region has the DNA TGTGCCAGCAGCCAACAGGGCGGGAGTGTCGCAGATACGCAGTATTTT.

V and J are TRBV5-1 and TRBJ2-3; a possible D gene is TRBD2 (5 bases). Deletions cut 6 bases from V and 2 bases from J, with 13 bases between. CDR3 length equals 14 residues. Germline CDR1 is SGHRS and CDR2 is YFSETQ. The CDR3 nucleotides read TGCGCCAGCACGATTCCGGGGAACACAGATACGCAGTATTTT. Its protein is CASTIPGNTDTQYF.

The CDR3 reads CASSPGGMGNEQFF. The CDR3 region has the DNA TGTGCCAGCAGCCCGGGGGGGATGGGGAATGAGCAGTTCTTC. V is TRBV4-2 and J is TRBJ2-1; 8 positions agree with TRBD2. This CDR3 region has 14 residues. Germline trimming cut 4 bases from V and 7 bases from J; bases unmatched to any gene: 6. CDR1 is LGHNA, CDR2 YNFKEQ, per germline.

This clonotype was counted at least ten times. V is TRBV7-6 and J is TRBJ2-5; no reliable D call. In germline, CDR1 is SGHVS, CDR2 FNYEAQ. V lost 2 bases and J 4 bases, leaving 11 bases between the germline ends. The CDR3 has 14 amino acids. CDR3: CASSLNWGRETQYF. DNA for the CDR3: TGTGCCAGCAGCTTAAATTGGGGAAGAGAGACCCAGTACTTC. Complete variable domain (other parts from reference TRBV7-6 and TRBJ2-5): GAGVSQSPRYKVTKRGQDVALRCDPISGHVSLYWYRQALGQGPEFLTYFNYEAQQDKSGLPNDRFSAERPEGSISTLTIQRTEQRDSAMYRCASSLNWGRETQYFGPGTRLLVL.

This clonotype was observed many times. V is TRBV20-1 and J is TRBJ2-3; 10 nucleotides line up with TRBD1. Germline V lookup: CDR1 DFQATT, CDR2 SNEGSKA (reference sequence). The CDR3 runs to 20 residues. V was clipped by 3 bases and J by 0 bases; unmatched bases: 18. CDR3 in DNA: TGCAGTGCTAGTGACTTGACAGGGGGCTACCGCGGCCTTAGCACAGATACGCAGTATTTT. This codes for CSASDLTGGYRGLSTDTQYF.

In its sample, this clonotype was seen a few times. The V call is TRBV21-1, the J call TRBJ2-7; the table's D call, TRBD1, was not checked against the DNA. TRBV21-1 is a pseudogene segment. The CDR3 spans 19 residues. The CDR3 DNA reads as TGTGCCAGCAGCAAAGTGACCACAGGGACGCCCGAACCTCCTTACGAGCAGTACTTC. Its translation: CASSKVTTGTPEPPYEQYF.

This clonotype was counted at least ten times. The J gene is TRBJ2-2, the V gene TRBV27; no clear D gene. Germline V CDR1 and CDR2: MNHEY, SMNVEV (reference sequence). The V gene lost 7 bases and the J gene lost 6 bases, with 12 bases spanning the gap. The CDR3 extends over 13 amino acids. The CDR3 DNA reads TGTGCCAGCACCTCCCCGAGGTCCGGGGAGCTGTTTTTT. Its translation: CASTSPRSGELFF.

This clonotype was seen only a few times. CDR3 DNA sequence: TGTGCCAGCAGCTTAACACAGGGTCTGAATATAGGAGGCTACACCTTC. The encoded protein is CASSLTQGLNIGGYTF. The chain uses TRBV5-6 and TRBJ1-2; tentatively, D is TRBD1 (6 bases). The CDR3 has 16 residues. Germline assignment: CDR1 SGHDT and CDR2 YYEEEE. V lost 2 bases, J lost 8 bases, and 22 bases lay in between. Drawing the rest from reference TRBV5-6 and TRBJ1-2, the complete variable domain is DAGVTQSPTHLIKTRGQQVTLRCSPKSGHDTVSWYQQALGQGPQFIFQYYEEEERQRGNFPDRFSGHQFPNYSSELNVNALLLGDSALYLCASSLTQGLNIGGYTFGSGTRLTVV.

In its sample, this clonotype was seen many times. V usage is TRBV5-1 and J usage is TRBJ1-2; possibly TRBD1 for D (6 bases). CDR1 is SGHRS, CDR2 YFSETQ, per germline. This CDR3 has 17 residues. Trimming took off 2 bases at V and 2 bases at J, with 19 bases between the two ends. Here the CDR3 DNA reads TGCGCCAGCAGCTTTTCGGTCTGGGGGCGGACAAACTATGGCTACACCTTC. Translating gives CASSFSVWGRTNYGYTF.

V usage is TRBV30 and J usage is TRBJ2-1; TRBD2 aligns across 9 bases. There are 18 residues in the CDR3. V lost 1 base, J lost 1 base, and 11 bases stayed unmatched. Germline CDR1 reads GTSNPN; CDR2 reads SVGIG (reference sequence). This chain's CDR3 is CAWSGYEASGASYNEQFF. The CDR3 DNA is TGTGCCTGGAGTGGCTATGAGGCTAGCGGGGCTTCCTACAATGAGCAGTTCTTC.

This clonotype was seen more than once but under ten times. V and J are TRBV20-1 and TRBJ2-2; TRBD2 matches at 7 bases. Germline values: CDR1 DFQATT, CDR2 SNEGSKA (reference sequence). V lost 6 bases to trimming and J lost 4 bases; unmatched junction nucleotides: 8. The CDR3 runs to 14 residues. CDR3 residues: CSAWGGATTGELFF. The DNA for the CDR3 is TGCAGTGCCTGGGGGGGAGCCACCACCGGGGAGCTGTTTTTT.

On this clonotype itself: This may arise from a read error, as a much more abundant clone is one base away. The gene calls are TRBV7-6 and TRBJ2-2; 8 bases fit TRBD2. In germline, CDR1 is SGHVS, CDR2 FNYEAQ. This CDR3 has 15 residues. The CDR3 sequence is CASSPTSGGTGELSF. Here the CDR3 DNA reads TGTGCCAGCAGTCCAACTAGCGGAGGAACCGGGGAGCTGTCTTTT. Full variable domain (remainder filled in from reference TRBV7-6 and TRBJ2-2): GAGVSQSPRYKVTKRGQDVALRCDPISGHVSLYWYRQALGQGPEFLTYFNYEAQQDKSGLPNDRFSAERPEGSISTLTIQRTEQRDSAMYRCASSPTSGGTGELSFGEGSRLTVL.

For the CDR3, the DNA is TGTGCCAGCAGTGTGGACCCTGTCGGCGAGCTGTTTTTT. It is translated as CASSVDPVGELFF. The gene calls are TRBV2 and TRBJ2-2; D is undetermined. V was trimmed by 4 bases and J by 11 bases, leaving 14 bases between them. The CDR3 covers 13 residues. Germline CDR1 is SNHLY and CDR2 is FYNNEI.

The rearrangement links TRBV20-1 to TRBJ1-3; TRBD1 is a possible D gene (6 bases). Between the trimmed V and J ends, which lost 4 bases and 0 bases, there was a span of 7 bases. Germline V gene sequence: CDR1 DFQATT, CDR2 SNEGSKA (reference sequence). This CDR3 comprises 13 residues. CDR3 region: CSAKGGSGNTIYF. For the CDR3, the DNA is TGCAGTGCTAAGGGGGGCTCTGGAAACACCATATATTTT.

This clonotype has at least ten counts. This chain joins TRBV5-1 and TRBJ2-7; 12 positions agree with TRBD2. CDR3 length: 15 residues. The V segment lost 1 base and the J segment 5 bases; nucleotides outside the gene matches: 4. CDR1 is SGHRS and CDR2 is YFSETQ in the germline V gene. The CDR3 is CASSLLLAGGNEQYF. CDR3 bases: TGCGCCAGCAGCTTGTTGCTAGCGGGAGGGAACGAGCAGTACTTC.

This chain joins TRBV4-2 and TRBJ2-7; TRBD1 agrees at 10 bases. Germline CDR1 and CDR2: LGHNA and YNFKEQ. V was pared by 2 bases and J by 2 bases, with 3 bases of the junction left unmatched. The CDR3 sequence is 15 residues long. The DNA for the CDR3 is TGTGCCAGCAGCCAACCGGGACAGGGGACCTACGAGCAGTACTTC. It translates to CASSQPGQGTYEQYF.